The 7 T cell receptor beta chains below come from one sample, sequenced in a study of CD8+ T cells in alopecia areata. This sample's treatment: oral pan-JAK inhibitor, 5-10 mg twice daily. TCR sequencing used cDNA made by reverse transcription of extracted RNA. Assay: immunoSEQ multiplex PCR; the TCRdb copy retains only in-frame clones and omits some. The sample records about 190,000 clones, 60% to 70% being singletons. The starting material was CD4+ T cells sorted from blood, obtained at week 4, from a patient treated with tofacitinib. The receptors were gathered from a human donor with alopecia areata.

This chain connects TRBV4-1 to TRBJ2-3; D not certain. CDR3 length: 13 residues. The germline V gene encodes CDR1 MGHRA and CDR2 YSYEKL. Trimming cost V 0 bases and J 7 bases, with 8 bases left between them. The CDR3 DNA reads as TGCGCCAGCAGCCAAGATCCAGCATATACGCAGTATTTT. It yields the protein CASSQDPAYTQYF.

The chain employs TRBV2 and TRBJ2-5, with unresolved D. Germline loops: CDR1 SNHLY, CDR2 FYNNEI. The CDR3 runs 14 residues. V lost 6 bases to trimming and J lost 1 base, with 12 bases between them. This CDR3 reads CASRIIASQETQYF. The CDR3 bases are TGTGCCAGCAGGATTATAGCTAGCCAAGAGACCCAGTACTTC. The entire variable domain, with the rest obtained from reference TRBV2 and TRBJ2-5, is as follows: EPEVTQTPSHQVTQMGQEVILRCVPISNHLYFYWYRQILGQKVEFLVSFYNNEISEKSEIFDDQFSVERPDGSNFTLKIRSTKLEDSAMYFCASRIIASQETQYFGPGTRLLVL.

The chain joins TRBV29-1 to TRBJ2-1, with TRBD2 matching 13 bases. The J segment lost 1 base and the V segment lost 5 bases, leaving 8 bases of the junction unmatched. Germline assignment: CDR1 SQVTM and CDR2 ANQGSEA. The CDR3 consists of 17 residues. The DNA for the CDR3 is TGCAGCGTTCGGACTAGCGGGAGAGGTTTTTCCTACAATGAGCAGTTCTTC. Protein: CSVRTSGRGFSYNEQFF.

V is TRBV5-4 and J is TRBJ2-1; 12 bases align to TRBD2. CDR1 SGHNT and CDR2 YYREEE come from the germline V gene (reference sequence). The CDR3 length is 15 residues. V was clipped by 4 bases and J by 7 bases; unmatched bases: 6. The chain's CDR3 is CASSLLAGGPNEQFF. CDR3 sequence (DNA): TGTGCCAGCAGCCTTCTAGCGGGAGGGCCGAATGAGCAGTTCTTC.

The chain is built from TRBV2 and TRBJ1-1; possibly TRBD1 for D (5 bases). The CDR3 has 15 amino acids. Germline CDR1 and CDR2: SNHLY and FYNNEI. Trimming took off 0 bases at V and 10 bases at J, with 18 bases between the two ends. CDR3 bases: TGTGCCAGCAGTGAAGCGCTTAGTGCCAGGGCTGGAGCTTTCTTT. Protein product: CASSEALSARAGAFF.

In regard to this clone: A read error may produce the germline difference seen at one junction end. The chain has TRBV7-7 and TRBJ2-7; no reliable D call. The CDR3 is 13 residues long. Germline CDR1 SSHAT, CDR2 FNYEAQ (reference sequence). In nucleotides, the CDR3 is TGTGCTAGCAGCGTGGACCCGGCTCGGGAGCAGTACTTC. Translating gives CASSVDPAREQYF.

This chain links TRBV15 with TRBJ2-7; D is perhaps TRBD2 (5 bases). Germline CDR1 reads LNHNV; CDR2 reads YYDKDF (reference sequence). This CDR3 contains 13 residues. V lost 0 bases, J lost 5 bases, and 8 bases lay in between. This chain's CDR3 is CATSRDPADEQYF. CDR3 coding DNA: TGTGCCACCAGCAGAGATCCAGCGGACGAGCAGTACTTC.